The clone carrying this TCR beta chain turned up a few times. The target antigen is unknown. Libraries were prepared by immunoSEQ multiplex PCR; TCRdb keeps only in-frame clonotypes and omits some of them. Of more than 9,500 clones listed, about 81% are singletons. The entry originates in a study of OX40 agonist ivuxolimab in advanced cancers. About the study: Males comprised about 84% of the group, whose mean age was about 60 years (range about 23 to 80). Having had anti-PD-1, anti-PD-L1 or anti-CTLA-4 therapy before was allowed, and around 44% had some. Study findings and constraints: Among the lowest levels of clonal expansion were found in partial responders at 0.1-3.0 mg/kg.

Blood draws occurred at baseline, cycle 4 day 1, and cycle 7 day 1. The origin of this receptor is an adult with an advanced solid tumor such as melanoma, head and neck, liver or kidney cancer. The sample was CD4+ or CD8+ T cells sorted from blood, taken in a trial of the OX40 agonist ivuxolimab.

The CDR3 DNA is TGTGCCAGCAGCTTAATCGGGGCGGCTTACGAGCAGTACTTC. Translation gives CASSLIGAAYEQYF. This chain links TRBV7-9 with TRBJ2-7; D tentatively fits TRBD1 or TRBD2 (5 bases each). Germline V gene lookup returns CDR1 SEHNR and CDR2 FQNEAQ (reference sequence). Trimming pared 2 bases from V and 4 bases from J, leaving 12 bases between. The CDR3 has 14 amino acids.